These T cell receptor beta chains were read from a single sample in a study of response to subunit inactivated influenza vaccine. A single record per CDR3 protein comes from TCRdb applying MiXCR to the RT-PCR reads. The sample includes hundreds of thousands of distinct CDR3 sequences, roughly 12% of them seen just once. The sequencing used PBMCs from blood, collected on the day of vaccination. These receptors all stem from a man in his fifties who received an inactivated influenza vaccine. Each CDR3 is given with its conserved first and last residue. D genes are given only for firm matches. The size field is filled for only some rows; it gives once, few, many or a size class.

CDR3: CASSKSGGSPYEQYF; DNA: TGTGCCAGCAGTAAAAGCGGAGGGAGCCCCTACGAGCAGTACTTC; J: TRBJ2-7; D: .; length: 15; V: TRBV6-1; size: .
CDR3: CASSETGLRGDTQYF; DNA: TGTGCCAGCAGTGAAACTGGCCTTAGAGGGGATACGCAGTATTTT; J: TRBJ2-3; D: .; length: 15; V: TRBV2; size: .
CDR3: CAWSATDSNEQFF; DNA: TGTGCCTGGAGTGCCACAGACAGCAATGAGCAGTTCTTC; J: TRBJ2-1; D: .; length: 13; V: TRBV30; size: .
CDR3: CASSRRGTGPNEKLFF; DNA: TGTGCCAGCAGTAGGAGAGGGACAGGCCCTAATGAAAAACTGTTTTTT; J: TRBJ1-4; D: TRBD1; length: 16; V: TRBV27; size: .
CDR3: CATSPLGLLAGGHGYNEQFF; DNA: TGTGCCACCAGCCCGCTTGGGTTACTAGCGGGGGGGCACGGGTACAATGAGCAGTTCTTC; J: TRBJ2-1; D: TRBD2; length: 20; V: TRBV15; size: .
CDR3: CASSLVGARGTQYF; DNA: TGTGCCAGCAGCTTGGTAGGGGCTCGCGGGACCCAGTACTTC; J: TRBJ2-5; D: .; length: 14; V: TRBV5-4; size: .
CDR3: CASSYSGGGPVFEQFF; DNA: TGTGCCAGCAGTTACTCGGGGGGAGGGCCTGTATTTGAGCAGTTCTTC; J: TRBJ2-1; D: TRBD2; length: 16; V: TRBV6-2/TRBV6-3; size: few
CDR3: CASSQNPGHSTTDTQYF; DNA: TGCGCCAGCAGCCAAAACCCGGGACATTCAACCACAGATACGCAGTATTTT; J: TRBJ2-3; D: .; length: 17; V: TRBV4-3; size: few
CDR3: CASRLAGEFTDTQYF; DNA: TGTGCCAGCAGACTAGCGGGAGAGTTCACAGATACGCAGTATTTT; J: TRBJ2-3; D: TRBD2; length: 15; V: TRBV6-2/TRBV6-3; size: .
CDR3: CSARDQSGGQFF; DNA: TGCAGTGCTAGAGATCAAAGCGGGGGGCAGTTCTTC; J: TRBJ2-1; D: TRBD2; length: 12; V: TRBV20-1; size: .
CDR3: CASSRRGSTEAFF; DNA: TGCGCCAGCAGCCGACGGGGCTCCACTGAAGCTTTCTTT; J: TRBJ1-1; D: .; length: 13; V: TRBV4-1; size: .
CDR3: CASSARNRRETQYF; DNA: TGTGCCAGCAGTGCCCGGAACAGGAGGGAGACCCAGTACTTC; J: TRBJ2-5; D: .; length: 14; V: TRBV12-3/TRBV12-4; size: many
CDR3: CASSRRSLIVF; DNA: TGTGCCAGCAGCCGGCGCTCCCTGATCGTCTTC; J: TRBJ1-2; D: .; length: 11; V: TRBV3-1; size: few
CDR3: CASSAYATGVTPNTEAFF; DNA: TGCGCCAGCAGCGCTTACGCCACAGGCGTAACCCCGAACACTGAAGCTTTCTTT; J: TRBJ1-1; D: .; length: 18; V: TRBV5-1; size: .
CDR3: CASSPTQGLYNEQFF; DNA: TGCGCCAGCAGCCCGACTCAGGGTCTCTACAATGAGCAGTTCTTC; J: TRBJ2-1; D: .; length: 15; V: TRBV4-3; size: few
CDR3: CASSLIAEQFF; DNA: TGTGCCAGCAGCTTAATTGCTGAGCAGTTCTTC; J: TRBJ2-1; D: .; length: 11; V: TRBV7-8; size: many
CDR3: CASSKGLAGGETQYF; DNA: TGTGCCAGCAGCAAGGGACTAGCGGGGGGAGAGACCCAGTACTTC; J: TRBJ2-5; D: TRBD2; length: 15; V: TRBV11-2; size: .
CDR3: CSVEGGSDGLENIQYF; DNA: TGCAGCGTTGAAGGTGGGTCAGATGGACTTGAAAACATTCAGTACTTC; J: TRBJ2-4; D: .; length: 16; V: TRBV29-1; size: .
CDR3: CASSPQGWGGGETQYF; DNA: TGTGCCAGCAGCCCACAGGGTTGGGGAGGAGGAGAGACCCAGTACTTC; J: TRBJ2-5; D: .; length: 16; V: TRBV7-2; size: few
CDR3: CASSSPDSNQPQHF; DNA: TGTGCCAGCAGTTCCCCGGACAGCAATCAGCCCCAGCATTTT; J: TRBJ1-5; D: .; length: 14; V: TRBV6-5; size: .
CDR3: CASKNRDTQYF; DNA: TGTGCCAGCAAAAACAGAGATACGCAGTATTTT; J: TRBJ2-3; D: .; length: 11; V: TRBV6-5; size: .
CDR3: CASSLGTAGEAFF; DNA: TGTGCCAGCAGCTTAGGAACGGCGGGTGAAGCTTTCTTT; J: TRBJ1-1; D: .; length: 13; V: TRBV7-9; size: .
CDR3: CASSSQGAHMGNEQFF; DNA: TGTGCCAGCAGCTCCCAGGGGGCTCATATGGGGAATGAGCAGTTCTTC; J: TRBJ2-1; D: TRBD1; length: 16; V: TRBV7-9; size: few
CDR3: CASSLWSDYSTDTQYF; DNA: TGCGCCAGCAGCTTGTGGTCGGACTACAGCACAGATACGCAGTATTTT; J: TRBJ2-3; D: .; length: 16; V: TRBV5-1; size: few
CDR3: CASSFGGYSERGDEQFF; DNA: TGTGCCAGCAGCTTCGGGGGCTATAGCGAGCGAGGAGATGAGCAGTTCTTC; J: TRBJ2-1; D: .; length: 17; V: TRBV7-9; size: many
CDR3: CSASPGQGYNSPLHF; DNA: TGCAGTGCTAGCCCGGGACAGGGGTATAATTCACCCCTCCACTTT; J: TRBJ1-6; D: TRBD1; length: 15; V: TRBV20-1; size: few
CDR3: CAISEDDYSPQYF; DNA: TGTGCCATCAGTGAGGATGACTATTCCCCACAGTATTTT; J: TRBJ2-3; D: .; length: 13; V: TRBV10-3; size: .
CDR3: CSAPTSGSNEQFF; DNA: TGCAGTGCTCCTACTAGCGGGAGTAATGAGCAGTTCTTC; J: TRBJ2-1; D: TRBD2; length: 13; V: TRBV20-1; size: few
CDR3: CAIGTSGRTDTQYF; DNA: TGTGCCATCGGGACTAGCGGGAGAACAGATACGCAGTATTTT; J: TRBJ2-3; D: TRBD2; length: 14; V: TRBV15; size: few
CDR3: CASSQDSALAGIVDEQFF; DNA: TGCGCCAGCAGCCAAGATTCCGCCCTAGCGGGAATTGTCGATGAGCAGTTCTTC; J: TRBJ2-1; D: TRBD2; length: 18; V: TRBV4-1; size: many
CDR3: CASSERLNTGELFF; DNA: TGTGCCAGCAGTGAAAGGCTGAACACCGGGGAGCTGTTTTTT; J: TRBJ2-2; D: .; length: 14; V: TRBV2; size: many
CDR3: CASSRSLGADSTDTQYF; DNA: TGTGCCAGCAGCCGTTCCCTAGGGGCCGATAGCACAGATACGCAGTATTTT; J: TRBJ2-3; D: .; length: 17; V: TRBV11-2; size: few